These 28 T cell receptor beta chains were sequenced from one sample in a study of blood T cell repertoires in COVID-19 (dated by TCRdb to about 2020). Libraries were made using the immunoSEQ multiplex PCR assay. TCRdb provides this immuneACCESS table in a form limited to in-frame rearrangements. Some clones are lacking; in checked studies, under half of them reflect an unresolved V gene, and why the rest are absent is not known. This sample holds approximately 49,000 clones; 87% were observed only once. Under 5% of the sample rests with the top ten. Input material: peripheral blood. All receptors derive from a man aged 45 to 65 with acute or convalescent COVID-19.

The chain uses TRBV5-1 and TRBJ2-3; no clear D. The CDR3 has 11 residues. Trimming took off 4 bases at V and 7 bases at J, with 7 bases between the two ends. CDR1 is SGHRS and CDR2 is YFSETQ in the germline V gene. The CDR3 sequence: CASSEQNTQYF. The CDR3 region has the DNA TGCGCCAGCAGCGAACAGAATACGCAGTATTTT.

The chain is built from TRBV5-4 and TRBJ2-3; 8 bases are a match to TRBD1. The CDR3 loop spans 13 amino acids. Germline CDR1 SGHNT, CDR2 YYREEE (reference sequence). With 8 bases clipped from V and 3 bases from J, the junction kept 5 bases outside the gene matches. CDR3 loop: CASGGQATDTQYF. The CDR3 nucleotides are TGTGCCAGTGGGGGACAGGCTACAGATACGCAGTATTTT.

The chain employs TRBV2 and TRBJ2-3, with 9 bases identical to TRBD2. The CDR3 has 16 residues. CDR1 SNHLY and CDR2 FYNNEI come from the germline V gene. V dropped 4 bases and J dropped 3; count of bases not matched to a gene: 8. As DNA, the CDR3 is TGTGCCAGCAGTGCATGGGGGCGGGAGGGAACAGATACGCAGTATTTT. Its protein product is CASSAWGREGTDTQYF.

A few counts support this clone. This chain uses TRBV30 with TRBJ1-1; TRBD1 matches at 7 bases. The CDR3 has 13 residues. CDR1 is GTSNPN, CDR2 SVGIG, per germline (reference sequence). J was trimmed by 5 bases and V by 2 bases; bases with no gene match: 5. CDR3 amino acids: CAWSTGVRTEAFF. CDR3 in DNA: TGTGCCTGGAGTACAGGGGTTCGGACTGAAGCTTTCTTT.

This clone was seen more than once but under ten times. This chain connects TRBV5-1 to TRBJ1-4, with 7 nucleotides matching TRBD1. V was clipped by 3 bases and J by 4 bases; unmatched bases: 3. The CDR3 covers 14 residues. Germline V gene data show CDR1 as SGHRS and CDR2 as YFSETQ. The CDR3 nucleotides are TGCGCCAGCAGCTCACAGGGGCTTAATGAAAAACTGTTTTTT. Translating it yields CASSSQGLNEKLFF.

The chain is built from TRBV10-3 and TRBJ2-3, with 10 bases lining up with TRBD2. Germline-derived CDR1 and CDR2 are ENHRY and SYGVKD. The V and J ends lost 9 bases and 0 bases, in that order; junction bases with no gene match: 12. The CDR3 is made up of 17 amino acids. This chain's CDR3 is CAIRTSGNRGSTDTQYF. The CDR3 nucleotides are TGTGCCATACGAACTAGCGGGAATCGCGGTAGCACAGATACGCAGTATTTT.

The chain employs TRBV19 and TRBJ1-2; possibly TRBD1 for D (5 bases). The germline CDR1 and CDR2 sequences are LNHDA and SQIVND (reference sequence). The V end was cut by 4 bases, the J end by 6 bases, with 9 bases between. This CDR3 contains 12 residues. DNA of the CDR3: TGTGCCAGTAGTAAGCGGGGCGATGGCTACACCTTC. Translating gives CASSKRGDGYTF.

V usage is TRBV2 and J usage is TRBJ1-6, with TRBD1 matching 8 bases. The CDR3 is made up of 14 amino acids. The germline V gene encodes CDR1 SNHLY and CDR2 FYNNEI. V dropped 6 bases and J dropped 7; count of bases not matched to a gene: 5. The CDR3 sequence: CASRDRTGNSPLHF. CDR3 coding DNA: TGTGCCAGCAGGGACCGGACAGGGAATTCACCCCTCCACTTT.

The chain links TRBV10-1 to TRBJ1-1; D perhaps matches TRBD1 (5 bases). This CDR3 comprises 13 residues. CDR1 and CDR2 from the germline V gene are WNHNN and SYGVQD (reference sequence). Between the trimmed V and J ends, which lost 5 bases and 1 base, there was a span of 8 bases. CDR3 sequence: CASSKGQNTEAFF. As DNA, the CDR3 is TGCGCCAGCAGTAAGGGGCAGAACACTGAAGCTTTCTTT.

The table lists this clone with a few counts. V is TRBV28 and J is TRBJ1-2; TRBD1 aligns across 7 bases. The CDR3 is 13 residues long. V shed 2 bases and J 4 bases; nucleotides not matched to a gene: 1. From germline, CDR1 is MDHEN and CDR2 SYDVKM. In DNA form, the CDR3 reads TGTGCCAGCAGTTTACAGGGGGGCTATGGCTACACCTTC. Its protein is CASSLQGGYGYTF.

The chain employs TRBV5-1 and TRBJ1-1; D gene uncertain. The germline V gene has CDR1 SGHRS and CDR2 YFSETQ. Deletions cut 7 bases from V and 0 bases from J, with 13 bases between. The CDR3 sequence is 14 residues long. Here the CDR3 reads CASGPYGMNTEAFF. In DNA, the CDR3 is TGCGCCAGCGGGCCATACGGTATGAACACTGAAGCTTTCTTT.

The CDR3 nucleotides read TGTGCCTGGAGTGGGACTAGCTCCTACAATGAGCAGTTCTTC. Translating gives CAWSGTSSYNEQFF. J is TRBJ2-1 and V is TRBV30; 7 bases align to TRBD2. After removal of 1 base from V and 0 bases from J, the junction contained 0 bases not matched to a gene. Germline V lookup: CDR1 GTSNPN, CDR2 SVGIG (reference sequence). This CDR3 contains 14 residues.

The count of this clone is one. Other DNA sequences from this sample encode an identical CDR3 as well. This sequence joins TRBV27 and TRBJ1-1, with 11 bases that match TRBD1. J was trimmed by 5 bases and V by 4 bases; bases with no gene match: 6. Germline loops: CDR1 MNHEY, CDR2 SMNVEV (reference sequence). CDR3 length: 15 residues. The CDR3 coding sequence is TGTGCCAGCAGTTCCGGACAGGGGGCCTGGACTGAAGCTTTCTTT. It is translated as CASSSGQGAWTEAFF.

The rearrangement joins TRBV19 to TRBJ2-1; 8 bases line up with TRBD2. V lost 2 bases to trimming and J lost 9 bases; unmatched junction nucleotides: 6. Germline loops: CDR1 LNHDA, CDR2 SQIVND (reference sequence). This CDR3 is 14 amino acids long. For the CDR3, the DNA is TGTGCCAGTAGTATATCAGCGGGAGAGATTGAGCAGTTCTTC. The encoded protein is CASSISAGEIEQFF.

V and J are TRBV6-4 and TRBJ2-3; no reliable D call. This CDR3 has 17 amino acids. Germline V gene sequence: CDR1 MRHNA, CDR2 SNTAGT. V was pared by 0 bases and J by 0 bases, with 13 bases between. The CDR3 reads CASSDSGSPTSTDTQYF. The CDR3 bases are TGTGCCAGCAGTGACTCGGGTAGCCCGACTAGCACAGATACGCAGTATTTT.

The CDR3 here is CASSLSIGGLASHNEQFF. CDR3 DNA: TGTGCCAGCAGCTTATCAATAGGTGGACTAGCGTCCCACAATGAGCAGTTCTTC. The chain links TRBV7-9 to TRBJ2-1; TRBD2 matches 9 bases. The CDR3 spans 18 residues. J lost 5 bases, V lost 2 bases, and 13 bases had no gene match. Germline V gene sequence: CDR1 SEHNR, CDR2 FQNEAQ (reference sequence). The full variable domain, in which reference TRBV7-9 and TRBJ2-1 provide the parts outside the CDR3, is DTGVSQNPRHKITKRGQNVTFRCDPISEHNRLYWYRQTLGQGPEFLTYFQNEAQLEKSRLLSDRFSAERPKGSFSTLEIQRTEQGDSAMYLCASSLSIGGLASHNEQFFGPGTRLTVL.

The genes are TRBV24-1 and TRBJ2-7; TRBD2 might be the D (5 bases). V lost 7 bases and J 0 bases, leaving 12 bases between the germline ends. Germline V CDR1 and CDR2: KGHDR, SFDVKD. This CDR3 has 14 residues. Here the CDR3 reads CATRASGSSYEQYF. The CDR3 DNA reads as TGTGCCACCAGGGCGTCGGGAAGCTCCTACGAGCAGTACTTC.

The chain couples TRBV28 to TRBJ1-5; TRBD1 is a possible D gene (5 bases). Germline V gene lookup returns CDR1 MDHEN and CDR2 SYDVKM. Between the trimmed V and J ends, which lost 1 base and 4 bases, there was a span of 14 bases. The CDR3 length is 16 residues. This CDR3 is CASSLFPPGLNQPQHF. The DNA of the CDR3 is TGTGCCAGCAGTTTATTCCCGCCAGGGTTGAATCAGCCCCAGCATTTT.

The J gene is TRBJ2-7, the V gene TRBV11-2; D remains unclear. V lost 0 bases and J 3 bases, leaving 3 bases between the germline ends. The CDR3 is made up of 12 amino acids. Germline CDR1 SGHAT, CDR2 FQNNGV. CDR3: CASSLDRYEQYF. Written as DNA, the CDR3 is TGTGCCAGCAGCTTAGACCGCTACGAGCAGTACTTC.

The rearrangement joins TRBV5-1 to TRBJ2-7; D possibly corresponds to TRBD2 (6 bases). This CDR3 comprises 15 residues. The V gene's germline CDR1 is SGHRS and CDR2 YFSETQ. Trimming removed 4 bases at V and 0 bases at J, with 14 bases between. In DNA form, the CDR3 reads TGCGCCAGCAGCGGAGGGACGGTGAGCTCCTACGAGCAGTACTTC. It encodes CASSGGTVSSYEQYF.

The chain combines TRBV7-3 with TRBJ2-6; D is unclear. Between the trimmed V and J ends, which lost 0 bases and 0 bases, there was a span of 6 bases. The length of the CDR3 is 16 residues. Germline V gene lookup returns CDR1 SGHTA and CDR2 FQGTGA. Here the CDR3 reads CASSLTTGSGANVLTF. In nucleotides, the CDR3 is TGTGCCAGCAGCTTAACTACCGGCTCTGGGGCCAACGTCCTGACTTTC.

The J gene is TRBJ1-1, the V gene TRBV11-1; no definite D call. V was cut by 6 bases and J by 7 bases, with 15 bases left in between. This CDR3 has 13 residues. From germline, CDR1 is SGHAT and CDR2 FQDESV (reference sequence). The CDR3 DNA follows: TGTGCCAGCAGAATCGCGGGGTTCGGTGAAGCTTTCTTT. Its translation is CASRIAGFGEAFF.

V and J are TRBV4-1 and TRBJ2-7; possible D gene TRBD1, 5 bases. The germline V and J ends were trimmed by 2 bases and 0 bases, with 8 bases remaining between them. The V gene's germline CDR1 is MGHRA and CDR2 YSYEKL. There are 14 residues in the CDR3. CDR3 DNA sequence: TGCGCCAGCAGCCAAATAGGGGACTCCTACGAGCAGTACTTC. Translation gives CASSQIGDSYEQYF.

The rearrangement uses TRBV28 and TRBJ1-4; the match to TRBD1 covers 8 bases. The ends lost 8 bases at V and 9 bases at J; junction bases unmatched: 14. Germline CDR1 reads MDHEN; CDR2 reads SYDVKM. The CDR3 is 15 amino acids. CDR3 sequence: CASSLFGDRGKKLFF. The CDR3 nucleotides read TGTGCCAGCTCCTTATTCGGTGACAGGGGTAAAAAACTGTTTTTT.

CDR3 protein: CASSLAARGDYGYTF. The CDR3 DNA sequence: TGTGCCAGCAGCTTAGCCGCACGGGGTGACTATGGCTACACCTTC. The chain combines TRBV7-8 with TRBJ1-2; D is undetermined. This CDR3 has 15 amino acids. Germline V gene lookup returns CDR1 SGHVS and CDR2 FQNEAQ. With 0 bases removed from V and 3 bases from J, the gap between germline ends came to 11 bases. The whole variable domain, remainder taken from reference TRBV7-8 and TRBJ1-2, is GAGVSQSPRYKVAKRGQDVALRCDPISGHVSLFWYQQALGQGPEFLTYFQNEAQLDKSGLPSDRFFAERPEGSVSTLKIQRTQQEDSAVYLCASSLAARGDYGYTFGSGTRLTVV.

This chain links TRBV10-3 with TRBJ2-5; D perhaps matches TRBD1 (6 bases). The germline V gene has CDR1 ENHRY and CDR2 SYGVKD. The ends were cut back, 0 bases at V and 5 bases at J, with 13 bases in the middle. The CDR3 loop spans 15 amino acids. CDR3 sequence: CAISESSGAWETQYF. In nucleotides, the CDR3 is TGTGCCATCAGTGAGTCGTCAGGGGCCTGGGAGACCCAGTACTTC.

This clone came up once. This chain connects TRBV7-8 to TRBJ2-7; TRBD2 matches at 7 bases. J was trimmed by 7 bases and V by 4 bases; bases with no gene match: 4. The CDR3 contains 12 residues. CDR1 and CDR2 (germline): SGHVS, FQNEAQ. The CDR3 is CASSSQGGEQYF. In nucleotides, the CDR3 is TGTGCCAGCAGCTCCCAGGGAGGGGAGCAGTACTTC.

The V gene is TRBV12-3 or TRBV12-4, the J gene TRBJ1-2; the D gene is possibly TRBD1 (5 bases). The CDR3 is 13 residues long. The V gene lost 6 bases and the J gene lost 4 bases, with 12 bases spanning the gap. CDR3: CASSVTDSYGYTF. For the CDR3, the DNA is TGTGCCAGCAGCGTGACAGACAGCTATGGCTACACCTTC.